The clone carrying this T cell receptor (beta chain) was detected only once. This specimen belongs to a study of blood T cell repertoires in COVID-19. Study information: Whether acute or convalescent, the COVID-19 samples came from the United States, Italy and Spain. Sample material is recorded as cDNA or gDNA derived from T cells, B-cell-depleted T cells, or PBMCs.

The germline gives CDR1 LNHDA, CDR2 SQIVND (reference sequence). V lost 3 bases, J lost 6 bases, and 8 bases stayed unmatched. The CDR3 length is 15 residues. Study processing details: Reference gene primer amplification in the assay estimated nucleated cell counts. Here immunoSEQ multiplex PCR was the method, and the copy in TCRdb shows in-frame clones only, minus some. V and J calls and clone size come straight from that table; D and trimming were deduced from the DNA. In the table there are tens of thousands of clones, 90% of which are singletons. The sequencing input was peripheral blood. The chain employs TRBV19 and TRBJ2-1; 7 bases agree with TRBD2. This TCR came from a middle-aged man with acute or convalescent COVID-19. The DNA of the CDR3 is TGTGCCAGTAGTATTTGGGCGGGAGAGGGCAATGAGCAGTTCTTC. Its protein is CASSIWAGEGNEQFF.